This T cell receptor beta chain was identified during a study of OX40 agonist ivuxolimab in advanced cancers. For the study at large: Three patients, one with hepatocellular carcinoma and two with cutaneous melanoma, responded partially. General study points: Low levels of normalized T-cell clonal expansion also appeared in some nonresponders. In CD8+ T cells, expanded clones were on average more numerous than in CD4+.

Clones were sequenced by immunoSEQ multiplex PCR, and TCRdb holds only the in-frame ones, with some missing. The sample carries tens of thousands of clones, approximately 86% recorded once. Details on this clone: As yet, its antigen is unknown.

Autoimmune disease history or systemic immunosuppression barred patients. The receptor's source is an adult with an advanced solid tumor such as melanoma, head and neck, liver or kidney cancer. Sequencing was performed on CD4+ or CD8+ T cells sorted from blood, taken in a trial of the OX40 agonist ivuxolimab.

CDR3 loop: CASSETGTAKTQYF. CDR3 nucleotides: TGCGCCAGCAGCGAAACCGGGACGGCAAAGACCCAGTACTTC. The chain joins TRBV5-1 to TRBJ2-5; D tentatively reads TRBD1 or TRBD2 (5 bases each). This CDR3 has 14 amino acids. Trimming removed 4 bases from V and 6 bases from J, with 16 bases in between. Germline CDR1 SGHRS, CDR2 YFSETQ.